This T cell receptor beta chain was captured in a study of blood T cell repertoires in COVID-19 (dated by TCRdb to between 2020 and 2021). Context from the whole study: Collaborator samples came from the United States, Italy and Spain and covered acute and convalescent phases of COVID-19. The prospective study material was composed of cDNA or gDNA derived from T cells, B-cell-depleted T cells, or PBMCs. The dataset comprised deeply sampled blood TCRbeta repertoires from subjects exposed to, actively infected with, or recovered from COVID-19. The repertoires were released in a freely available public database intended as a resource for research on the immune response to SARS-CoV-2. The samples were drawn from two sources: the first 160 participants of the ongoing ImmuneRACE study, and 1,000 to 1,500 subjects contributed by 6 global collaborators. Sample metadata almost always included a de-identified subject ID, COVID-19 status, age in years and sex. Where available, HLA class I and class II types were obtained from metadata supplied by the sample provider rather than from assay-based typing.

The CDR3 numbers 14 residues from cysteine through phenylalanine. CDR3 DNA is the only sequence kept; it has 42 bases, read in frame from the first base. V is cut by 2 bases and J by 1 base, and the space between the germline ends is 8 bases. The germline V gene yields SGHTA for CDR1 and FQGTGA for CDR2. Beyond this particular receptor, the publication reports: Clinical and demographic metadata were provided uncurated, with the amount varying by source and participant.

A note on this clone: Its antigen is not yet known. No base quality values were provided; no much bigger clone lies one nucleotide off.

The immunoSEQ Assay, a bias-controlled multiplex PCR, was used to amplify TCRbeta CDR3 regions from genomic DNA. The authors' analysis ran thus. Within the assay, amplification of reference gene primers was used to estimate how many nucleated cells each sample contained. To quantify the absolute abundance of each unique TCRbeta CDR3 rearrangement, sequence reads were collapsed and filtered. Productive Simpson clonality was computed per sample as the square root of Simpson's diversity index over productive rearrangements. The table comes from immuneACCESS by way of TCRdb, which keeps in-frame sequences with V and J called. Part of the clones is missing from these tables; in studies checked, under half for an unresolved V gene and the rest for unknown reasons. That table is the source of V, J and clone size, and D and trimming were worked out from the DNA. Here the sample has over 150,000 clones; approximately 85% occur a single time. Approximately 1.1% of the sample is held by the ten biggest clonotypes.

Whole blood was collected in K2EDTA tubes by collaborating institutions according to the institutions' own protocols. Collaborator samples were shipped for TCRbeta analysis as frozen whole blood, isolated PBMCs, or DNA extracted from either sample type. The chain uses TRBV7-3 and TRBJ1-1; the best D guess is TRBD1, with 5 bases matching. Input material: peripheral blood. This clonotype originated in a man aged 40-50 years with acute or convalescent COVID-19. The DNA sequence follows: TGTGCCAGCAGCTTAGGACACTGGAACACTGAAGCTTTCTTT. Its protein reads: CASSLGHWNTEAFF.